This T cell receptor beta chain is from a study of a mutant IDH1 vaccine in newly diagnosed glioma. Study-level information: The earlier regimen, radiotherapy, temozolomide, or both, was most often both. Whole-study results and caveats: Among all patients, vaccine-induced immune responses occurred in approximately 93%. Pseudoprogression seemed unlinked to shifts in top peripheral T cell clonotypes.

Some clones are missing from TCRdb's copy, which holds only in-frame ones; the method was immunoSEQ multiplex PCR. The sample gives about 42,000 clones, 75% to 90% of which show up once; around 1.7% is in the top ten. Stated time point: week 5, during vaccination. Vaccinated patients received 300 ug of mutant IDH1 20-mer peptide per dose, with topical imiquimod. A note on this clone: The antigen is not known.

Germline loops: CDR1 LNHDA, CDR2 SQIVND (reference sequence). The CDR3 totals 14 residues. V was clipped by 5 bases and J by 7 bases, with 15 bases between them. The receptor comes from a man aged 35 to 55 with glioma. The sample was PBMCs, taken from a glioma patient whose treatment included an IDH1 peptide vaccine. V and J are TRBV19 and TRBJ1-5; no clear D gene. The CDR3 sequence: CASSSGEFRQPQHF. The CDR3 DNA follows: TGTGCCAGTAGTTCCGGGGAATTTCGCCAGCCCCAGCATTTT.